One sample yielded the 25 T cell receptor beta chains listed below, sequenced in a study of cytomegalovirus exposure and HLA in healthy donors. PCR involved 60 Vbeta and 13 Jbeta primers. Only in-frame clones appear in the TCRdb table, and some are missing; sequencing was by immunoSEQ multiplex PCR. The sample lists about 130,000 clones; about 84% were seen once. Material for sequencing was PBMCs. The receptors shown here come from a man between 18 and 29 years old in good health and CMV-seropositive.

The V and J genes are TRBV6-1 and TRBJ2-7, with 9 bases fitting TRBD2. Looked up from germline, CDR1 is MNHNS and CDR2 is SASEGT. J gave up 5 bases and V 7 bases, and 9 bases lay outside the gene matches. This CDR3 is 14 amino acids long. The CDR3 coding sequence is TGTGCCAGCACCCACCGCGGGGGGGGCCACGAGCAGTACTTC. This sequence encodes CASTHRGGGHEQYF.

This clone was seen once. In nucleotides, the CDR3 is TGCGCCAGCAGCCAAGATTCAACACAAGAGACCCAGTACTTC. Its protein product is CASSQDSTQETQYF. The chain combines TRBV4-1 with TRBJ2-5; no definite D call. The CDR3 spans 14 residues. Germline CDR1 MGHRA, CDR2 YSYEKL. The germline V and J ends were trimmed by 0 bases and 2 bases, with 7 bases remaining between them.

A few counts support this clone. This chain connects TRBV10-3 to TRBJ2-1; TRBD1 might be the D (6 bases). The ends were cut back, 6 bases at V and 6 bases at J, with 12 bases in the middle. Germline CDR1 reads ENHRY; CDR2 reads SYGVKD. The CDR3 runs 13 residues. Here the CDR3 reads CAIRQGGGNEQFF. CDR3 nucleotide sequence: TGTGCCATCAGACAGGGCGGAGGCAATGAGCAGTTCTTC.

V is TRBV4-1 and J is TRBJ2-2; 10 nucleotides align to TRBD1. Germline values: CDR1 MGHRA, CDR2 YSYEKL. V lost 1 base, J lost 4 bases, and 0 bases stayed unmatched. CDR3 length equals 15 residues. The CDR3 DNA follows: TGCGCCAGCAGCCAAGGGGACAGGGGCACCGGGGAGCTGTTTTTT. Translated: CASSQGDRGTGELFF.

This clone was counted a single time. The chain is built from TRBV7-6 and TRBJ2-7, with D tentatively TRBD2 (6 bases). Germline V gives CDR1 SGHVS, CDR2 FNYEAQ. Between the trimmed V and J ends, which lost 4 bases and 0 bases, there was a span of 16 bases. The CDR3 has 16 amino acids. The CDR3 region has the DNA TGTGCCAGCAGCTCTGGGTGGGGGGATCGCTCCTACGAGCAGTACTTC. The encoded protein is CASSSGWGDRSYEQYF. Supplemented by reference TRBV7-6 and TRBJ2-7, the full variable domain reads GAGVSQSPRYKVTKRGQDVALRCDPISGHVSLYWYRQALGQGPEFLTYFNYEAQQDKSGLPNDRFSAERPEGSISTLTIQRTEQRDSAMYRCASSSGWGDRSYEQYFGPGTRLTVT.

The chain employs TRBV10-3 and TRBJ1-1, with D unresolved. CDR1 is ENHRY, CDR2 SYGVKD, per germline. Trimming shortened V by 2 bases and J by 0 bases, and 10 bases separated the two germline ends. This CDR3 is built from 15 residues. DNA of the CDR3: TGTGCCATCAGTGAGGAGCTCCCGCTGAACACTGAAGCTTTCTTT. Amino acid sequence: CAISEELPLNTEAFF.

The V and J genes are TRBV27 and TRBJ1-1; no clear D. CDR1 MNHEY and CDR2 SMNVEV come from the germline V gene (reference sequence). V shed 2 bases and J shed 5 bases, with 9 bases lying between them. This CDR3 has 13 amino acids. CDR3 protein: CASSLVPGTEAFF. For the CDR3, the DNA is TGTGCCAGCAGTTTAGTTCCGGGGACTGAAGCTTTCTTT.

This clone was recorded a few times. In nucleotides, the CDR3 is TGTGCCAGCAGCTTGGTAGTGACAAGTGAAGCTTTCTTT. Its protein product is CASSLVVTSEAFF. The chain has TRBV5-5 and TRBJ1-1; no definite D call. The CDR3 loop spans 13 amino acids. From germline, CDR1 is SGHKS and CDR2 YYEKEE (reference sequence). V was cut by 0 bases and J by 7 bases, with 10 bases left in between. The complete variable domain, with remaining parts taken from reference TRBV5-5 and TRBJ1-1, reads DAGVTQSPTHLIKTRGQQVTLRCSPISGHKSVSWYQQVLGQGPQFIFQYYEKEERGRGNFPDRFSARQFPNYSSELNVNALLLGDSALYLCASSLVVTSEAFFGQGTRLTVV.

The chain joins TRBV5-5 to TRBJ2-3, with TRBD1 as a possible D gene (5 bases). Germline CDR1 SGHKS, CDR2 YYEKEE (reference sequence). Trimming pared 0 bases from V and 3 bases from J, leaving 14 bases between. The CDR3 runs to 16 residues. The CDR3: CASSLEPGYGTDTQYF. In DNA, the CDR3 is TGTGCCAGCAGCTTGGAGCCAGGGTATGGTACAGATACGCAGTATTTT.

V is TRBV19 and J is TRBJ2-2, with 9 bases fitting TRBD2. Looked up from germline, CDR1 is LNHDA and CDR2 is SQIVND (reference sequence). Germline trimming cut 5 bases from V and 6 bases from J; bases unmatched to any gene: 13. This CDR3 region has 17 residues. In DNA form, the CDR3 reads TGTGCCAGTAGTCCCCAGGTTAGCGGGAGTATTGCCGGGGAGCTGTTTTTT. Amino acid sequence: CASSPQVSGSIAGELFF.

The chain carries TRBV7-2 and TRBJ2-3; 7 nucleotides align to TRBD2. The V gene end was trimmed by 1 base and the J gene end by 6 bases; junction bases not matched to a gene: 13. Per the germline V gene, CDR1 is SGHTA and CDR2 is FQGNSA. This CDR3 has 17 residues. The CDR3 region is CASSLVRGLGSPDTQYF. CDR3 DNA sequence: TGTGCCAGCAGCTTAGTACGCGGACTAGGGAGCCCCGATACGCAGTATTTT. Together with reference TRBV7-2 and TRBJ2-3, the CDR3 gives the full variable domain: GAGVSQSPSNKVTEKGKDVELRCDPISGHTALYWYRQSLGQGLEFLIYFQGNSAPDKSGLPSDRFSAERTGGSVSTLTIQRTQQEDSAVYLCASSLVRGLGSPDTQYFGPGTRLTVL.

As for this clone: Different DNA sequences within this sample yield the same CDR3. CDR3 amino acids: CASSLLDGYTF. The CDR3 DNA reads as TGTGCCAGCAGCTTACTCGATGGCTACACCTTC. The V call is TRBV5-5, the J call TRBJ1-2, with D unresolved. V was pared by 2 bases and J by 6 bases, with 5 bases between. CDR3 length equals 11 residues. Germline CDR1 reads SGHKS; CDR2 reads YYEKEE (reference sequence).

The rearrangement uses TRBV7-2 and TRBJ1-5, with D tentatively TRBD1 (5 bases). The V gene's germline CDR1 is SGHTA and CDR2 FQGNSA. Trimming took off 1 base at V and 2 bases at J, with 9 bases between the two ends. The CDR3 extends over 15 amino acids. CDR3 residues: CASSLEGDGNQPQHF. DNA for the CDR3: TGTGCCAGCAGCTTAGAAGGGGATGGCAATCAGCCCCAGCATTTT.

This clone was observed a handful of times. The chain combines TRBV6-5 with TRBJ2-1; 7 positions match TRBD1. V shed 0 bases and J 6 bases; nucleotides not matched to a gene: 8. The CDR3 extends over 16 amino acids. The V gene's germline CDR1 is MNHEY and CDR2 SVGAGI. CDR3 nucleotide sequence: TGTGCCAGCAGTTACTCTGAGACAGGGATAAGCAATGAGCAGTTCTTC. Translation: CASSYSETGISNEQFF.

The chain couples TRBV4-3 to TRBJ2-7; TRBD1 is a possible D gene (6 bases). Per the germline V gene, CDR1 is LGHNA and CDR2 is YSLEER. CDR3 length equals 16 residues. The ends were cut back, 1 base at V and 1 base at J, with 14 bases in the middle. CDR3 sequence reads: CASSQVTGSGSYEQYF. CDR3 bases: TGCGCCAGCAGCCAAGTAACAGGGTCTGGTTCCTACGAGCAGTACTTC.

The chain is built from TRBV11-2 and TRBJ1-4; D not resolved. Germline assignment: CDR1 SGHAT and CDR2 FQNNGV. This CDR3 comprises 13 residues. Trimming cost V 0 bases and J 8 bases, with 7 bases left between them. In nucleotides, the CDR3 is TGTGCCAGCAGCTTAGATCGGAGAGAAAAACTGTTTTTT. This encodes CASSLDRREKLFF.

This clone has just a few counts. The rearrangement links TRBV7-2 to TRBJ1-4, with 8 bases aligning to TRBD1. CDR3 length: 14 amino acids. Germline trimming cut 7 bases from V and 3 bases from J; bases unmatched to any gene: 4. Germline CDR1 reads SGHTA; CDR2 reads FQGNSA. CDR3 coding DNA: TGTGCCAGCACCCAGGACAGGGCTAATGAAAAACTGTTTTTT. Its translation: CASTQDRANEKLFF.

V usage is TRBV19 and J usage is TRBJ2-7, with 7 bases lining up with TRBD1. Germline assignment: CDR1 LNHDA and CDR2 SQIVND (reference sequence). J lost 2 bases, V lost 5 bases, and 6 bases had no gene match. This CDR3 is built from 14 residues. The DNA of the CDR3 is TGTGCCAGTAGTTTGGAGACAGGGCCCTACGAGCAGTACTTC. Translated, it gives CASSLETGPYEQYF.

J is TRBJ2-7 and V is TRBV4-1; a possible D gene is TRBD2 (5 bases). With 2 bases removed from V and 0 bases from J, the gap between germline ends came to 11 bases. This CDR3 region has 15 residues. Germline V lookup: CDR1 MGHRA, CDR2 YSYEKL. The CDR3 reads CASSQRLGSSYEQYF. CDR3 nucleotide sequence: TGCGCCAGCAGCCAACGACTGGGGAGCTCCTACGAGCAGTACTTC.

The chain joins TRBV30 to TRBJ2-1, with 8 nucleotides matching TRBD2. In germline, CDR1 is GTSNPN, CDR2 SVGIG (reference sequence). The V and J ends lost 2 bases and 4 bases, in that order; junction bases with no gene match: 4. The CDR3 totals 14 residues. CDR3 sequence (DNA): TGTGCCTGGAGTCAGAGCGGGGGATACAATGAGCAGTTCTTC. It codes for CAWSQSGGYNEQFF.

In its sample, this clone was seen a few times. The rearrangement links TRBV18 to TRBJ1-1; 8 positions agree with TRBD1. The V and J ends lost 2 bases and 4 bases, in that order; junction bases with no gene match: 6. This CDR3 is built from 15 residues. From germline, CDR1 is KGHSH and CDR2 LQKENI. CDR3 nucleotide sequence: TGTGCCAGCTCACCAATAGGACAGGGCGGCACTGAAGCTTTCTTT. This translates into CASSPIGQGGTEAFF.

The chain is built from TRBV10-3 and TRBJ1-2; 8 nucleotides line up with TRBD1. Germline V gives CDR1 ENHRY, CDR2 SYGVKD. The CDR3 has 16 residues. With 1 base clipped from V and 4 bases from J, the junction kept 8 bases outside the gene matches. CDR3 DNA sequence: TGTGCCATCAGTGAGTTGTCGCCGGACAGGGCCTATGGCTACACCTTC. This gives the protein CAISELSPDRAYGYTF.

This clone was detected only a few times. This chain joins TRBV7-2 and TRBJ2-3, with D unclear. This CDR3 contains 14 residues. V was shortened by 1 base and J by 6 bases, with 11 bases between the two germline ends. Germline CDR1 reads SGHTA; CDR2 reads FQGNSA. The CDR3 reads CASSLVVSEDTQYF. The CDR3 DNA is TGTGCCAGCAGCTTAGTCGTGTCGGAGGATACGCAGTATTTT.

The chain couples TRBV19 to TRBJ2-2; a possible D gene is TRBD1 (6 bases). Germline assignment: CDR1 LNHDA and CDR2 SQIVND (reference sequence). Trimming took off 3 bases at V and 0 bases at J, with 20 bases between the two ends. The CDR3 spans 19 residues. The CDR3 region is CASSIIFGRGATNTGELFF. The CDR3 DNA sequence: TGTGCCAGTAGTATCATCTTCGGCAGGGGTGCCACGAACACCGGGGAGCTGTTTTTT.

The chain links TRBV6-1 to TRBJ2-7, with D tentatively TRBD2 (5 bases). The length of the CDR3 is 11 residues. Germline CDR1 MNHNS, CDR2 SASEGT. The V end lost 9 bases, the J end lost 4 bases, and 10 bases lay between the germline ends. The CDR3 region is CASAAGYEQYF. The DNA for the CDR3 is TGTGCCAGTGCGGCGGGTTACGAGCAGTACTTC.